This T cell receptor beta chain comes out of a study of lung T cells in sarcoidosis with Löfgren's syndrome. Study-wide points: These T cells possibly recognize a putative, unidentified sarcoidosis-associated antigen. Versus controls, Löfgren's syndrome patients reportedly showed TRAV12-1 and TRBV2 as most expanded. Multiple Löfgren's syndrome patients reportedly shared TRAV12-1 and TRBV2 CDR3 motifs. TRAV12-1 preferentially paired with TRBV2, with homologous CDR3s.

J was trimmed by 7 bases and V by 4 bases; bases with no gene match: 8. There are 15 residues in the CDR3. Germline V gene lookup returns CDR1 LGHDT and CDR2 YNNKEL (reference sequence). This clonotype was picked up a small number of times. Its antigen is as yet unknown. TCRdb re-derived calls from the reads in MiXCR, one entry per CDR3 protein. The sample holds around 60,000 distinct CDR3 sequences; 21% are singletons and the top ten take 2% to 2.5%. Sequenced sample: CD4+ T cells from PBMCs. The rearrangement joins TRBV3-1 to TRBJ2-1; 9 nucleotides match TRBD2. This sequence originates from a human donor with sarcoidosis (Löfgren's syndrome or another form), or a control subject (not recorded which). The CDR3 region has the DNA TGTGCCAGCAGCCTGCGGGGGGGCCATCCAAATGAGCAGTTCTTC. This encodes CASSLRGGHPNEQFF.